Presented here are 5 T cell receptor beta chains from one specimen sequenced in a study of blood T cell repertoires in COVID-19. Libraries were prepared by immunoSEQ multiplex PCR; TCRdb keeps only in-frame clonotypes and omits some of them. Of some 59,000 clones listed, roughly 87% are singletons. The sample taken for sequencing was peripheral blood. Receptors were obtained from a man aged 55 to 70 with acute or convalescent COVID-19.

The rearrangement joins TRBV2 to TRBJ1-4, with 7 nucleotides matching TRBD1. J lost 5 bases, V lost 5 bases, and 8 bases had no gene match. This CDR3 is built from 15 residues. Germline V gene data show CDR1 as SNHLY and CDR2 as FYNNEI. CDR3 nucleotides: TGTGCCAGCAGTAACAGGGGCCGCGGAAATGAAAAACTGTTTTTT. Amino acid sequence: CASSNRGRGNEKLFF.

The chain joins TRBV30 to TRBJ1-1, with TRBD1 as a possible D gene (5 bases). Between the trimmed V and J ends, which lost 5 bases and 7 bases, there was a span of 14 bases. This CDR3 has 12 residues. Per germline, CDR1 GTSNPN and CDR2 SVGIG (reference sequence). DNA for the CDR3: TGTGCCTGGGCTCATGGAACAGGTGAAGCTTTCTTT. Its protein is CAWAHGTGEAFF.

This chain connects TRBV6-5 to TRBJ2-1; 12 nucleotides line up with TRBD1. The CDR3 is 14 amino acids. From germline, CDR1 is MNHEY and CDR2 SVGAGI. V shed 11 bases and J 12 bases; nucleotides not matched to a gene: 14. The CDR3 region has the DNA TGTGCCCACGGGGGACAGGGGGCTTCGGTCGGGCAGTTCTTC. It translates to CAHGGQGASVGQFF.

This clone was seen a single time. The CDR3 protein is CAAWGGGYSNQPQHF. CDR3 in DNA: TGTGCCGCTTGGGGAGGGGGTTATAGCAATCAGCCCCAGCATTTT. The chain recombines TRBV10-3 with TRBJ1-5, with TRBD1 as a possible D gene (6 bases). V lost 11 bases and J lost 0, with 17 bases in between. The CDR3 runs 15 residues. Germline CDR1 is ENHRY and CDR2 is SYGVKD.

The chain couples TRBV27 to TRBJ2-3, with D tentatively TRBD2 (6 bases). CDR1 and CDR2 from the germline V gene are MNHEY and SMNVEV (reference sequence). With 8 bases removed from V and 3 bases from J, the gap between germline ends came to 18 bases. This CDR3 is built from 15 residues. CDR3 bases: TGTGCCAGCCTACCTGCCGGGAGATTTACAGATACGCAGTATTTT. Its translation is CASLPAGRFTDTQYF.